The source of this T cell receptor beta chain is a study of Graves' ophthalmopathy and Graves' hyperthyroidism. As the template, RNA transcripts were used to amplify TCR beta CDR3 regions. An opening RT-PCR round employed HTBI primers and preceded a second-round multiplex PCR. TCRdb re-called the multiplex PCR reads through MiXCR, storing one row per CDR3 protein. The sample lists 240,000 or so distinct CDR3 sequences; 45% to 55% were seen once. PBMCs came from roughly 10 ml of fresh peripheral blood. With regard to this clonotype: Its matching antigen is unknown.

Trimming took off 4 bases at V and 4 bases at J, with 14 bases between the two ends. Looked up from germline, CDR1 is DFQATT and CDR2 is SNEGSKA (reference sequence). This CDR3 comprises 13 residues. Findings and caveats of the study: Distinction of ophthalmopathy from stable hyperthyroidism by a 13-signature model reached over 85% sensitivity and roughly 81% specificity. Thyroid clonotypes that were expanded above 0.001 frequency mostly also appeared in blood.

The chain is built from TRBV20-1 and TRBJ2-7; the D gene is possibly TRBD1 (6 bases). The sample comprised peripheral blood. The TCR sequence derives from an adult man with Graves' ophthalmopathy. CDR3 region: CSANTQGRYEQYF. CDR3 coding DNA: TGCAGTGCTAACACGCAGGGGCGGTACGAGCAGTACTTC.